Each of the 5 T cell receptor beta chains below was sequenced from the same sample in a study of identifying expanded T cells in peripheral blood. Method: immunoSEQ multiplex PCR; TCRdb's copy keeps in-frame clones and lacks some. Among about 89,000 clones, approximately 86% were seen once, and the ten largest hold roughly 5.5%. Sequenced: blood. All receptors come from a person aged 18 to 75 in good health.

The genes are TRBV6-1 and TRBJ1-1, with D unclear. The CDR3 sequence is 13 residues long. The germline gives CDR1 MNHNS, CDR2 SASEGT. CDR3 residues: CARAAMMNTEAFF. For the CDR3, the DNA is TGTGCGAGGGCAGCGATGATGAACACTGAAGCTTTCTTT.

The chain couples TRBV18 to TRBJ2-7; D may be TRBD2 (5 bases). Between the trimmed V and J ends, which lost 3 bases and 4 bases, there was a span of 10 bases. CDR1 and CDR2 from the germline V gene are KGHSH and LQKENI. This CDR3 region has 13 residues. DNA of the CDR3: TGTGCCAGCTCACCCGGACTTTTATACGAGCAGTACTTC. It is translated as CASSPGLLYEQYF. The full variable domain, rest sourced from reference TRBV18 and TRBJ2-7, is NAGVMQNPRHLVRRRGQEARLRCSPMKGHSHVYWYRQLPEEGLKFMVYLQKENIIDESGMPKERFSAEFPKEGPSILRIQQVVRGDSAAYFCASSPGLLYEQYFGPGTRLTVT.

The chain recombines TRBV5-1 with TRBJ1-1; D ambiguous. V lost 1 base and J 4 bases, leaving 17 bases between the germline ends. This CDR3 has 16 residues. Germline values: CDR1 SGHRS, CDR2 YFSETQ. The CDR3 region is CASSLSGWGVATEAFF. CDR3 nucleotides: TGCGCCAGCAGCTTGTCGGGGTGGGGAGTAGCCACTGAAGCTTTCTTT.

The V call is TRBV11-2, the J call TRBJ2-7, with TRBD1 as a possible D gene (6 bases). V lost 3 bases and J lost 0, with 9 bases in between. This CDR3 has 14 amino acids. Germline V gene data show CDR1 as SGHAT and CDR2 as FQNNGV. The CDR3 DNA is TGTGCCAGCAGCTTCGGGGACAACTCCTACGAGCAGTACTTC. Its protein is CASSFGDNSYEQYF.

This chain connects TRBV21-1 to TRBJ1-5; TRBD1 is the table's D call and was not checked against the DNA. TRBV21-1 is an annotated pseudogene. This CDR3 spans 13 amino acids. CDR3 coding DNA: TGTGCCAGCAGCAAGCAGGGGAATCAGCCCCAGCATTTT. Protein: CASSKQGNQPQHF.